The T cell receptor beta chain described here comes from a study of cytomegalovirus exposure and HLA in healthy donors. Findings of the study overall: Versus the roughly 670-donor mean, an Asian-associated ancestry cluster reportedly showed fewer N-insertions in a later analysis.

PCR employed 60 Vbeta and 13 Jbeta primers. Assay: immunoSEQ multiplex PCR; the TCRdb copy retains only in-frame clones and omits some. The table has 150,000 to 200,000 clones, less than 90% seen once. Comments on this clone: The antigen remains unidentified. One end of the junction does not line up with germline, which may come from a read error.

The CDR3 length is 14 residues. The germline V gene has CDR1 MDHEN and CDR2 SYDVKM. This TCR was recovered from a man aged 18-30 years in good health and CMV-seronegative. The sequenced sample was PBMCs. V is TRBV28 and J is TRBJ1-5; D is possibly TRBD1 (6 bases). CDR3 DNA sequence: TGTGCCAGCACCCCTGGGACAAGCAGTCAGCCCCAGCATTTT. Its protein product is CASTPGTSSQPQHF.